This T cell receptor beta chain was captured in a study of Graves' ophthalmopathy and Graves' hyperthyroidism. Amplification targeted the TCR beta CDR3 regions, with RNA transcripts as the source material. RT-PCR was first run with HTBI primers, then multiplex PCR in a second round. TCRdb re-derived calls from the multiplex PCR reads in MiXCR, one entry per CDR3 protein. Of roughly 400,000 distinct CDR3 sequences detected, approximately 20% appear once; the ten largest clones hold 1.6%. V was shortened by 3 bases and J by 4 bases, with 10 bases between the two germline ends. This CDR3 spans 15 amino acids. Germline V CDR1 and CDR2: MNHNS, SASEGT. Out of around 9.4 ml of fresh peripheral blood, PBMCs were obtained.

The chain is built from TRBV6-1 and TRBJ2-6; TRBD2 is a possible D gene (5 bases). Material: peripheral blood. The clonotype originates from a woman aged 18-29 years with Graves' ophthalmopathy. CDR3 residues: CASSERATGANVLTF. As DNA, the CDR3 is TGTGCCAGCAGTGAGCGGGCGACGGGGGCCAACGTCCTGACTTTC.